Judged by abundance, the clone carrying this T cell receptor (beta chain) is medium-sized (0.01 to 0.1%). V lost 2 bases, J lost 5 bases, and 10 bases lay in between. This CDR3 is built from 15 residues. The germline V gene has CDR1 MNHNS and CDR2 SASEGT. Running of the v3.0 immunoSEQ assay took place at survey level. Using immunoSEQ multiplex PCR, the repertoire was profiled, and TCRdb retains in-frame clones only, with some absent. The sample contains tens of thousands of clones, roughly 94% of which appear only once. The data were taken from a study of long-term antiretroviral therapy in people with HIV.

This chain uses TRBV6-1 with TRBJ1-6; no definite D call. The clonotype was recovered from a man in his fifties or sixties with HIV. The source was unsorted PBMCs, collected 5.3 years after starting antiretroviral therapy. CDR3 nucleotides: TGTGCCAGCAGTGAAAGCAACGGTGATAATTCACCCCTCCACTTT. Translated, it gives CASSESNGDNSPLHF.